These 20 T cell receptor beta chains came from one sample sequenced in a study of OX40 agonist ivuxolimab in advanced cancers. TCRdb keeps only in-frame clones here, not all; method: immunoSEQ multiplex PCR. The top ten hold around 0.71% of the sample, which has 100,000 or so clones, approximately 91% seen once. Sequenced here: CD4+ or CD8+ T cells sorted from blood, sampled in a trial of the OX40 agonist ivuxolimab. These receptors were collected from an adult with an advanced solid tumor such as melanoma, head and neck, liver or kidney cancer.

This chain uses TRBV14 with TRBJ2-2, with 8 bases fitting TRBD1. The germline V gene has CDR1 SGHDN and CDR2 FVKESK. This CDR3 comprises 17 residues. V lost 6 bases and J lost 1; bases outside the gene matches: 10. The DNA of the CDR3 is TGTGCCAGCAGTTTGACAGGGGACGCGCAGAACACCGGGGAGCTGTTTTTT. This gives the protein CASSLTGDAQNTGELFF.

The V and J genes are TRBV5-1 and TRBJ2-1, with D possibly being TRBD1 (6 bases). With 5 bases removed from V and 7 bases from J, the gap between germline ends came to 16 bases. Germline V lookup: CDR1 SGHRS, CDR2 YFSETQ. The CDR3 runs 14 residues. Here the CDR3 reads CASSAQGMVNEQFF. Written as DNA, the CDR3 is TGCGCCAGCAGTGCCCAGGGGATGGTGAATGAGCAGTTCTTC.

This chain links TRBV6-5 with TRBJ1-4; D is possibly TRBD1 (5 bases). The germline V gene encodes CDR1 MNHEY and CDR2 SVGAGI. CDR3 length: 16 residues. V was pared by 2 bases and J by 6 bases, with 16 bases between. The CDR3 bases are TGTGCCAGCAGTTACCATGGGGCGGCGGGGGATGAAAAACTGTTTTTT. Its translation: CASSYHGAAGDEKLFF.

The chain carries TRBV18 and TRBJ1-5, with 7 bases lining up with TRBD1. The CDR3 covers 15 residues. The junction had 8 bases not matched to a gene; V was cut back by 4 bases and J by 5 bases. Germline V lookup: CDR1 KGHSH, CDR2 LQKENI. The CDR3 here is CASSRKQGSDQPQHF. In DNA, the CDR3 is TGTGCCAGCTCACGGAAACAGGGGTCGGATCAGCCCCAGCATTTT.

The chain is built from TRBV28 and TRBJ2-3, with TRBD1 identical over 7 bases. The J segment lost 6 bases and the V segment lost 6 bases, leaving 12 bases of the junction unmatched. The CDR3 has 15 amino acids. In germline, CDR1 is MDHEN, CDR2 SYDVKM. The CDR3 loop is CASSEAVKQGDTQYF. CDR3 bases: TGTGCCAGCAGCGAAGCTGTTAAACAGGGGGATACGCAGTATTTT.

Here the CDR3 DNA reads TGTGCCAGCAGTGCGGGACTAGCGGGAGTGGGGGAGCAGTTCTTC. Translation gives CASSAGLAGVGEQFF. The chain couples TRBV2 to TRBJ2-1; 14 nucleotides line up with TRBD2. The CDR3 has 15 amino acids. Germline V gene sequence: CDR1 SNHLY, CDR2 FYNNEI. Unmatched junction bases numbered 6, after V lost 4 bases and J lost 10 bases.

The chain is built from TRBV25-1 and TRBJ1-2; 8 bases are a match to TRBD1. Germline V lookup: CDR1 MGHDK, CDR2 SYGVNS. V trimming: 4 bases; J trimming: 5 bases; junction bases outside the gene matches: 9. The CDR3 contains 15 residues. CDR3 region: CASSAPGTGFYGYTF. The CDR3, as DNA: TGTGCCAGCAGTGCACCTGGGACAGGCTTTTATGGCTACACCTTC.

This clone is a singleton in its sample. V usage is TRBV10-3 and J usage is TRBJ2-1, with D hard to call. The V gene lost 10 bases and the J gene lost 10 bases, with 23 bases spanning the gap. In germline, CDR1 is ENHRY, CDR2 SYGVKD. The CDR3 loop spans 14 amino acids. This CDR3 is CASIPQHDFGEQFF. The CDR3 bases are TGTGCCAGTATTCCCCAGCATGATTTCGGCGAGCAGTTCTTC.

This sequence joins TRBV29-1 and TRBJ1-2; D uncertain. Trimming left V 2 bases short and J 3 bases short, with 7 bases between. CDR1 is SQVTM, CDR2 ANQGSEA, per germline. The CDR3 contains 12 residues. Written as DNA, the CDR3 is TGCAGCGTTGAAAGGGCGGACTATGGCTACACCTTC. It encodes CSVERADYGYTF. Using reference TRBV29-1 and TRBJ1-2 for the parts outside the CDR3, the full variable domain is SAVISQKPSRDICQRGTSLTIQCQVDSQVTMMFWYRQQPGQSLTLIATANQGSEATYESGFVIDKFPISRPNLTFSTLTVSNMSPEDSSIYLCSVERADYGYTFGSGTRLTVV.

The chain couples TRBV6-1 to TRBJ1-2; D remains unclear. CDR1 MNHNS and CDR2 SASEGT come from the germline V gene. V shed 8 bases and J shed 4 bases, with 17 bases lying between them. This CDR3 has 14 amino acids. The CDR3 protein is CASAFTGSIYGYTF. The CDR3 DNA is TGTGCCAGCGCCTTCACCGGGTCAATCTATGGCTACACCTTC.

This chain's CDR3 is CASSEDLGETQYF. As DNA, the CDR3 is TGTGCCAGCAGTGAAGACCTTGGGGAGACCCAGTACTTC. This chain joins TRBV2 and TRBJ2-5, with no clear D. The V gene lost 1 base and the J gene lost 5 bases, with 8 bases spanning the gap. The CDR3 has 13 amino acids. Germline-derived CDR1 and CDR2 are SNHLY and FYNNEI. Using reference TRBV2 and TRBJ2-5 for the parts outside the CDR3, the full variable domain is EPEVTQTPSHQVTQMGQEVILRCVPISNHLYFYWYRQILGQKVEFLVSFYNNEISEKSEIFDDQFSVERPDGSNFTLKIRSTKLEDSAMYFCASSEDLGETQYFGPGTRLLVL.

The chain employs TRBV29-1 and TRBJ2-5; 10 nucleotides agree with TRBD2. The J call may be in error: the DNA end matches TRBJ2-7 better. This CDR3 contains 14 residues. Germline CDR1 is SQVTM and CDR2 is ANQGSEA. The CDR3 loop reads CSVAKAGGQYEQYF. CDR3 in DNA: TGCAGCGTTGCTAAAGCGGGAGGGCAATACGAGCAGTACTTC.

This chain links TRBV5-1 with TRBJ2-5; no clear D gene. Germline V gene data show CDR1 as SGHRS and CDR2 as YFSETQ. The V gene lost 1 base and the J gene lost 3 bases, with 4 bases spanning the gap. The CDR3 consists of 12 residues. CDR3 nucleotides: TGCGCCAGCAGCTTGCCAGAAGAGACCCAGTACTTC. Protein product: CASSLPEETQYF.

This chain links TRBV6-6 with TRBJ1-1, with D maybe TRBD1 (5 bases). Germline-derived CDR1 and CDR2 are MNHNY and SVGAGI (reference sequence). This CDR3 is built from 14 residues. The germline V and J ends were trimmed by 6 bases and 1 base, with 12 bases remaining between them. In DNA form, the CDR3 reads TGTGCCAGCAGAAGCGGGACGCCGAACACTGAAGCTTTCTTT. Translating gives CASRSGTPNTEAFF.

This chain joins TRBV6-7 and TRBJ2-5; D is perhaps TRBD2 (6 bases). TRBV6-7 belongs to the ORF category, with a function that is uncertain. V gave up 2 bases and J gave up 5 bases, with 12 bases separating them. The CDR3 totals 14 residues. The CDR3 DNA reads TGTGCCAGCAGTTACGGGGGGAGAAGGGAGACCCAGTACTTC. Amino acid sequence: CASSYGGRRETQYF.

This chain connects TRBV21-1 to TRBJ2-1; TRBD2, the table's D call, was not compared with the DNA. TRBV21-1 represents a pseudogene. This CDR3 comprises 16 residues. Written as DNA, the CDR3 is TGTGCCAGCAGCCACCCGGCGGGTAGCCCTCCGGGGGAGCAGTTCTTC. It yields the protein CASSHPAGSPPGEQFF.

The V call is TRBV5-1, the J call TRBJ2-5, with a tentative D call TRBD2 (5 bases). Trimming took 9 bases from V and 2 from J, leaving 20 bases between them. The CDR3 spans 15 residues. Germline values: CDR1 SGHRS, CDR2 YFSETQ. CDR3 sequence: CATQPGGTVQETQYF. Written as DNA, the CDR3 is TGCGCCACCCAACCCGGAGGCACAGTGCAAGAGACCCAGTACTTC.

V is TRBV7-2 and J is TRBJ2-2, with a tentative D call TRBD1 (5 bases). Looked up from germline, CDR1 is SGHTA and CDR2 is FQGNSA. The V and J ends lost 5 bases and 7 bases respectively, with 14 bases between them. The CDR3 consists of 14 residues. CDR3 loop: CASSRQYGDGELFF. Here the CDR3 DNA reads TGTGCCAGCAGCCGACAGTATGGAGACGGGGAGCTGTTTTTT. Complete variable domain (other parts from reference TRBV7-2 and TRBJ2-2): GAGVSQSPSNKVTEKGKDVELRCDPISGHTALYWYRQSLGQGLEFLIYFQGNSAPDKSGLPSDRFSAERTGGSVSTLTIQRTQQEDSAVYLCASSRQYGDGELFFGEGSRLTVL.

The genes are TRBV5-8 and TRBJ1-2; D remains unclear. Germline V CDR1 and CDR2: SGHTS, YDEGEE. Trimming removed 4 bases from V and 2 bases from J, with 6 bases in between. The CDR3 runs to 12 residues. The CDR3 spells CASSERNYGYTF. For the CDR3, the DNA is TGTGCCAGCAGCGAGAGAAACTATGGCTACACCTTC.

CDR3 bases: TGTGCCACCAGCCGACCTTCGGAAGAGACCCAGTACTTC. This codes for CATSRPSEETQYF. V is TRBV15 and J is TRBJ2-5, with D hard to call. Germline V gene sequence: CDR1 LNHNV, CDR2 YYDKDF (reference sequence). The CDR3 is 13 amino acids. The V end lost 5 bases, the J end lost 3 bases, and 10 bases lay between the germline ends.